This note documents a single T cell receptor (beta chain) sequence. Researchers prepared the TCRbeta library using unique molecular identifiers, the study reports. In TCRdb, the PCR reads were re-called with MiXCR into one record per CDR3 protein. There are some 280,000 distinct CDR3 sequences in the sample; 9.9% occur only once, and 10% lies in the top ten. This sample was included in a study of T-cell reconstitution after alpha-beta-depleted transplantation in children. The CDR3 sequence is 15 residues long. The V and J ends lost 6 bases and 5 bases respectively, with 16 bases between them. The V call is TRBV12-3 or TRBV12-4, the J call TRBJ1-4, with D possibly matching TRBD1 (5 bases). The sample was PBMCs from the stem cell graft donor, taken from the stem cell graft. This clonotype was sampled from a human donor who donated a stem cell graft to a child with SCID. The CDR3: CASRTTGKVNEKLFF. In DNA, the CDR3 is TGTGCCAGCAGAACAACAGGCAAAGTCAATGAAAAACTGTTTTTT.